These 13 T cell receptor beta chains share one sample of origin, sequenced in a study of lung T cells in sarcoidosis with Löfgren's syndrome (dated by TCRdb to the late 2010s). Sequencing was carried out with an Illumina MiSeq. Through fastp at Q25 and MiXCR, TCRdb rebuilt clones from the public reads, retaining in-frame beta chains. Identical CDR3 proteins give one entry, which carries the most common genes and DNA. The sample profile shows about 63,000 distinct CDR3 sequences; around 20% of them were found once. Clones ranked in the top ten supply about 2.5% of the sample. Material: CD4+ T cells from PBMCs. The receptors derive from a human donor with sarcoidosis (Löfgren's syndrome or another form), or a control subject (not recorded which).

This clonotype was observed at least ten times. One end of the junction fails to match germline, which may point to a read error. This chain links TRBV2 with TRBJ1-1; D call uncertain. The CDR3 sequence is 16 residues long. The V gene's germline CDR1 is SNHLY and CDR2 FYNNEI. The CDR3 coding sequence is TGTGCCAGCAGCGAAGGATTAGCGGTCCTGAACACTGAAGCTTTCTTT. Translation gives CASSEGLAVLNTEAFF.

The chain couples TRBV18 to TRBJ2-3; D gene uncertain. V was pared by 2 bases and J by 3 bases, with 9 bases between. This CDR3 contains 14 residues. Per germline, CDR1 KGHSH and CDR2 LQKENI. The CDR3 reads CASSPSPLTDTQYF. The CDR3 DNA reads TGTGCCAGCTCACCATCCCCTCTAACAGATACGCAGTATTTT.

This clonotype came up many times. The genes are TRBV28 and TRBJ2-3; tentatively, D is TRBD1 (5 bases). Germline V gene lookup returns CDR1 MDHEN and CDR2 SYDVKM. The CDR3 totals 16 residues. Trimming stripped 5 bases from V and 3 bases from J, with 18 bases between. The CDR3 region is CASSGGAKPGTDTQYF. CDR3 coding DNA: TGTGCCAGCAGTGGTGGGGCCAAACCAGGAACAGATACGCAGTATTTT.

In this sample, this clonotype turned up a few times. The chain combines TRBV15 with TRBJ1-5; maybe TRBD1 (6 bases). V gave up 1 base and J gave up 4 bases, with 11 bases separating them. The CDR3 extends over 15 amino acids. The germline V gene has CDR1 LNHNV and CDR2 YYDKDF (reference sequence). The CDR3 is CATSRGGAGNQPQHF. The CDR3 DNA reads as TGTGCCACCAGCAGAGGGGGGGCAGGAAATCAGCCCCAGCATTTT.

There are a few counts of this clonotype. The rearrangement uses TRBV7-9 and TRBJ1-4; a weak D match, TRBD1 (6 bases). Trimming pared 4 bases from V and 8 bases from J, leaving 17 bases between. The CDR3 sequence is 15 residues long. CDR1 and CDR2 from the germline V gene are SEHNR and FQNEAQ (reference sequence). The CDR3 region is CASSSTRGKGEKLFF. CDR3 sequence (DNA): TGTGCCAGCAGCTCCACCAGGGGAAAAGGAGAAAAACTGTTTTTT. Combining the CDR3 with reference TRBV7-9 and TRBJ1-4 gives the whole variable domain DTGVSQNPRHKITKRGQNVTFRCDPISEHNRLYWYRQTLGQGPEFLTYFQNEAQLEKSRLLSDRFSAERPKGSFSTLEIQRTEQGDSAMYLCASSSTRGKGEKLFFGSGTQLSVL.

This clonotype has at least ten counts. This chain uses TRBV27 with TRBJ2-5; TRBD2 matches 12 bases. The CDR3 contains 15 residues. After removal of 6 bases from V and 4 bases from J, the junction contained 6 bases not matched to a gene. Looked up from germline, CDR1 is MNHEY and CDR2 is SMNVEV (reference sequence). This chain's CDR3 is CASSRGLAGGETQYF. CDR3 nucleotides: TGTGCCAGCAGCCGGGGACTAGCGGGTGGAGAGACCCAGTACTTC.

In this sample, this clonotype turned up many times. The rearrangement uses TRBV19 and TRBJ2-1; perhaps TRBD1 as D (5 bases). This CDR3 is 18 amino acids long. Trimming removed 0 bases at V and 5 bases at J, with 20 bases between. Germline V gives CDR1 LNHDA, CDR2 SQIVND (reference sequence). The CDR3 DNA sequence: TGTGCCAGTAGTATAGATTTTGTTAGTCAGGGTATACACAATGAGCAGTTCTTC. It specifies CASSIDFVSQGIHNEQFF. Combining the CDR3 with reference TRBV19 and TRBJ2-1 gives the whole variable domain DGGITQSPKYLFRKEGQNVTLSCEQNLNHDAMYWYRQDPGQGLRLIYYSQIVNDFQKGDIAEGYSVSREKKESFPLTVTSAQKNPTAFYLCASSIDFVSQGIHNEQFFGPGTRLTVL.

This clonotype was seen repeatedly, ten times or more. The CDR3 region has the DNA TGTGCCAGCGCAGGTCGAGAGGGAGTCAATCAGCCCCAGCATTTT. Protein sequence: CASAGREGVNQPQHF. The chain employs TRBV28 and TRBJ1-5, with D unresolved. The ends were cut back, 8 bases at V and 3 bases at J, with 17 bases in the middle. Germline CDR1 MDHEN, CDR2 SYDVKM. The CDR3 length is 15 residues.

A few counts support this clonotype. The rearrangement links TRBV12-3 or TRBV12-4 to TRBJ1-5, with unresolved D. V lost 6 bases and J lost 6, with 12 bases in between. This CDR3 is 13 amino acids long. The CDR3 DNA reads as TGTGCCAGCAGCGAAGACCTGATTCAGCCCCAGCATTTT. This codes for CASSEDLIQPQHF.

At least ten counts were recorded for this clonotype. In nucleotides, the CDR3 is TGTGCCAGCAGTGAAAAGGCCTATGATAATTCACCCCTCCACTTT. Translating gives CASSEKAYDNSPLHF. V gene TRBV6-1 combines with J gene TRBJ1-6, with D unresolved. CDR1 MNHNS and CDR2 SASEGT come from the germline V gene. This CDR3 spans 15 amino acids. V dropped 2 bases and J dropped 5 bases, with 10 bases sitting between them.

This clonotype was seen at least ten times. CDR3 sequence: CASSYGRRGLYEQYF. In DNA form, the CDR3 reads TGTGCCAGCAGTTACGGTCGCAGGGGGCTTTACGAGCAGTACTTC. V usage is TRBV6-6 and J usage is TRBJ2-7; TRBD1 aligns across 8 bases. Looked up from germline, CDR1 is MNHNY and CDR2 is SVGAGI (reference sequence). The CDR3 has 15 residues. Losses at the gene ends were 2 bases for V and 4 bases for J; bases not matched to a gene: 7.

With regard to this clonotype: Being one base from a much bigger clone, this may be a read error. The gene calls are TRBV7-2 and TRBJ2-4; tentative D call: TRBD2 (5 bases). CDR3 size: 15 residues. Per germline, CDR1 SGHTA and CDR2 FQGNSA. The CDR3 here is CASSLSSLGINIRYF. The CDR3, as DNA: TGTGCCAGCAGCCTTTCTTCCCTCGGGATAAACATTCGGTACTTC.

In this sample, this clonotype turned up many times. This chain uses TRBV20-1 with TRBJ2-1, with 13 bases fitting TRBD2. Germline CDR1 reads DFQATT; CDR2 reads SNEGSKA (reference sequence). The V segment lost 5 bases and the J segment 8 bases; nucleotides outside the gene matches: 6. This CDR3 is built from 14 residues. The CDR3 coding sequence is TGCAGTGCTCTTCGGACTAGCGGGAGACATGAGCAGTTCTTC. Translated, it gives CSALRTSGRHEQFF.